This T cell receptor beta chain was recorded in a study of follicular helper T cells after annual influenza vaccination. Overall study: Sampling occurred days 0, 7 and 28 after each influenza vaccination.

Stated time point: 2014-2015 season, 7 days after vaccination. A word on this clone: The antigen is not known.

TCRB sequencing was done at Survey resolution level. Measured with immunoSEQ multiplex PCR; TCRdb has only the in-frame clones, and not every one. Of 8,500 to 9,000 clones detected, 80% to 90% appear once; the ten largest clones hold about 3.8%. The length of the CDR3 is 11 residues. CDR1 and CDR2 (germline): MDHEN, SYDVKM. V was clipped by 7 bases and J by 1 base, with 4 bases between them. Study-wide findings and caveats: ICOS+CD38+ cTfh clonality change tracked circulating plasmablast frequency change. Successive annual vaccinations recalled a recurrent oligoclonal ICOS+CD38+ cTfh response with influenza-specific clonotypes.

The clonotype comes from an adult who received the influenza vaccine. Sample: CXCR5+ CD38- circulating T follicular helper cells from blood, taken 7 days after influenza vaccination. Subset defined: circulating Tfh, non-naive CD4+CXCR5+PD-1+ (ICOS+CD38+ or ICOS-CD38-). The chain has TRBV28 and TRBJ1-1; D not certain. Here the CDR3 DNA reads TGTGCCAGCACCCAGAACACTGAAGCTTTCTTT. Protein sequence: CASTQNTEAFF.